This TCR beta chain stems from a study of T cells in Graves' hyperthyroidism and ophthalmopathy. This clonotype was picked up many times. Its matching antigen is unknown. CDR1 and CDR2 (germline): MNHEY, SMNVEV (reference sequence). Trimming cost V 8 bases and J 7 bases; bases outside gene matches: 10. This CDR3 is built from 13 residues. RNA transcripts provided the source from which TCR beta CDR3 regions were amplified. An initial round of RT-PCR targeting the TCR CDR3 relied on the HTBI primer set. TCRdb recomputed calls from the multiplex PCR reads with MiXCR, one row per CDR3 protein. The profile shows some 570,000 distinct CDR3 sequences, approximately 17% of them singletons. Diagnoses used clinical symptoms, serum thyroxine and TRAb, thyroid ultrasound and orbital computed tomography. The study's findings and limits: Ophthalmopathy prediction by the model preceded onset by a median approximately six months.

The rearrangement joins TRBV27 to TRBJ2-7; TRBD2 matches at 8 bases. The source material was blood. This sequence originates from a woman aged 18-29 years with Graves' ophthalmopathy. CDR3 nucleotides: TGTGCCAGCCATGTATTCCCGGGGGGGGAGCAGTACTTC. This encodes CASHVFPGGEQYF.